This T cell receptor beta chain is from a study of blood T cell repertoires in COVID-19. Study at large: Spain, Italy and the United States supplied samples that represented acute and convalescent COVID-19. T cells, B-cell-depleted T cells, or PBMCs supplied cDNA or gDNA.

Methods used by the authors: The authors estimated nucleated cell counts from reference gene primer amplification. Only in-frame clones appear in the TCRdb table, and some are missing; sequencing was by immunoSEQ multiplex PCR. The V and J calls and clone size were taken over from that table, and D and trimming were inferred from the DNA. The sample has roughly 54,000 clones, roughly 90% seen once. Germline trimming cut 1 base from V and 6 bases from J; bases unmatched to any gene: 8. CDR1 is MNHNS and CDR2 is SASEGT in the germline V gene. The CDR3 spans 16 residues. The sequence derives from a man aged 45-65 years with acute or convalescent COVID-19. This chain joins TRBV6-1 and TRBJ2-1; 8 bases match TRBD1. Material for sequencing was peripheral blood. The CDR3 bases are TGTGCCAGCAGTGAAGGTTGGCAGGGGGCTATCAATGAGCAGTTCTTC. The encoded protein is CASSEGWQGAINEQFF.